This T cell receptor (beta chain) originates from a study of T cells expressing NK-cell markers. CDR1 is MNHEY and CDR2 is SMNVEV in the germline V gene (reference sequence). The CDR3 has 15 amino acids. TCRdb re-called the 5' RACE reads; every CDR3 protein appears as one record, without DNA. Found here are around 260,000 distinct CDR3 sequences; the top ten clones hold roughly 4.2%. This chain links TRBV27 with TRBJ2-1; absent DNA, TCRdb's TRBD1 call cannot be checked. The source is a woman aged 18-69 years in good health. The sequenced sample consisted of blood T cells: a sorted CD56 or NKG2C T cell subset, CD4+ or CD8+ T cells, or bulk PBMC T cells (not recorded which). The CDR3 loop is CASSQGQLKNNEQFF.